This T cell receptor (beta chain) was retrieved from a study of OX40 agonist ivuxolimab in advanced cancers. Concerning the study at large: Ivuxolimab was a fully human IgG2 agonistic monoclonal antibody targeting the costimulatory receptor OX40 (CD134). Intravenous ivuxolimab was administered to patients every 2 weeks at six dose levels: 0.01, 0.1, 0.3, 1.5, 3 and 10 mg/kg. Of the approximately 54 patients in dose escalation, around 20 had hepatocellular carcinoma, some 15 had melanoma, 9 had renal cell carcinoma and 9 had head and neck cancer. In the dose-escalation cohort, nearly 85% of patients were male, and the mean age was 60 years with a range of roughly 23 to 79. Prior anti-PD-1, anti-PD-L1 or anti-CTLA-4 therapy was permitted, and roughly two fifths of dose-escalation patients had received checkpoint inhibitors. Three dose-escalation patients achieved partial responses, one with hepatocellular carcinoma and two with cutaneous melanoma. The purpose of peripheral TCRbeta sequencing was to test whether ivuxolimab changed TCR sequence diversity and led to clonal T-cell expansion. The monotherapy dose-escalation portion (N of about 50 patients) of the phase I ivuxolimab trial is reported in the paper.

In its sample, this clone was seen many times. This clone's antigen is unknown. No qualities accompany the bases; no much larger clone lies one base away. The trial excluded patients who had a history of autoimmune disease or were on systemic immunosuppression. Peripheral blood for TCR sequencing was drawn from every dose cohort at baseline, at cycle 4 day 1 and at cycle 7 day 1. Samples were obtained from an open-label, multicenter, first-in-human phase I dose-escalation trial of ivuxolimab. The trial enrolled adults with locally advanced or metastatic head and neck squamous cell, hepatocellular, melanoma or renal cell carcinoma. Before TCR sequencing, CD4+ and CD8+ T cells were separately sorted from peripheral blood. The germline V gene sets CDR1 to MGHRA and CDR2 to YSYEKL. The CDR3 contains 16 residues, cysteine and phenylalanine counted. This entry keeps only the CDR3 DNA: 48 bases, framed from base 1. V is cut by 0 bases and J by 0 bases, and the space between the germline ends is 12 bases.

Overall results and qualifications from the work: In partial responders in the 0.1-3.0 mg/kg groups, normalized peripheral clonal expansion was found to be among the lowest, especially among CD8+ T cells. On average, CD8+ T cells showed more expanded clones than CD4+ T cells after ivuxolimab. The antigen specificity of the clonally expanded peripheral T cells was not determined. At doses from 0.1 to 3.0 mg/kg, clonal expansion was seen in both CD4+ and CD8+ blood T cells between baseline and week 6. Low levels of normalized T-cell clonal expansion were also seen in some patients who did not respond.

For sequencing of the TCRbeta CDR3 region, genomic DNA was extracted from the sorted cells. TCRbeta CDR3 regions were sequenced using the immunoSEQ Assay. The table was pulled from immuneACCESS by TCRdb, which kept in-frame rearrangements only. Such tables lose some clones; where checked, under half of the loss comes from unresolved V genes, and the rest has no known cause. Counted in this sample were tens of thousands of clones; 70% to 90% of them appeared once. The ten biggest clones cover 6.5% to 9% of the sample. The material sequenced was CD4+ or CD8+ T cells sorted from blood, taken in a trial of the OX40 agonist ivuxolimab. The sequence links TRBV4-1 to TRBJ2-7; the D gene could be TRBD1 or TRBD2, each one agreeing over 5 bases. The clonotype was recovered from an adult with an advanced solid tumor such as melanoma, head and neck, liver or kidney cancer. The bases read TGCGCCAGCAGCCAAGATTTCCCGGGGACCTCCTACGAGCAGTACTTC. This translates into CASSQDFPGTSYEQYF.